Listed below are T cell receptor beta chains from one sample, sequenced in a study of cytomegalovirus exposure and HLA in healthy donors. Libraries were prepared by immunoSEQ multiplex PCR; TCRdb keeps only in-frame clonotypes and omits some of them. The sample holds some 200,000 clones. Material for sequencing was PBMCs. These receptor sequences come from a girl aged 2 to 10 in good health and CMV-seropositive. Both conserved end residues are part of each CDR3. A D gene is named only where the DNA matches it firmly.

CDR3 protein | CDR3 DNA | D gene | J gene | CDR3 length | V gene
CASSLTGTSSLETQYF | TGCGCCAGCAGCCTCACCGGGACTAGTTCCCTAGAGACCCAGTACTTC | TRBD2 | TRBJ2-5 | 16 | TRBV5-1
CASSPEGVRGDIQYF | TGTGCCAGCAGCCCGGAGGGGGTCCGGGGGGACATTCAGTACTTC | NA | TRBJ2-4 | 15 | TRBV9
CASSSRDSYEQYF | TGTGCCAGCTCGAGCCGAGACTCCTACGAGCAGTACTTC | NA | TRBJ2-7 | 13 | TRBV11-1
CASSLWGRGNYGYTF | TGTGCCAGCAGCTTATGGGGGCGAGGGAACTATGGCTACACCTTC | NA | TRBJ1-2 | 15 | TRBV7-8
CASIDYRFTDTQYF | TGTGCCAGCATAGACTACCGCTTTACAGATACGCAGTATTTT | NA | TRBJ2-3 | 14 | TRBV2
CASSSRAGYTF | TGTGCCAGCAGCTCCAGGGCTGGCTACACCTTC | NA | TRBJ1-2 | 11 | TRBV7-9
CASSQERVTTDTQYF | TGTGCCAGCAGCCAAGAGCGGGTAACCACAGATACGCAGTATTTT | NA | TRBJ2-3 | 15 | TRBV14
CASSQSSGRDNEQFF | TGCGCCAGCAGCCAGTCTAGCGGGAGAGACAATGAGCAGTTCTTC | TRBD2 | TRBJ2-1 | 15 | TRBV4-1
CASSRIAGAYNEQFF | TGCGCCAGCAGTCGAATAGCGGGAGCTTACAATGAGCAGTTCTTC | TRBD2 | TRBJ2-1 | 15 | TRBV5-1
CASSIQGVLAEAFF | TGTGCCAGTAGTATCCAGGGTGTCTTGGCTGAAGCTTTCTTT | NA | TRBJ1-1 | 14 | TRBV19
CASSLLSSGRNYEQYF | TGTGCCAGCAGTTTATTGTCTAGCGGGAGGAACTACGAGCAGTACTTC | TRBD2 | TRBJ2-7 | 16 | TRBV28
CASTYPLAGDEQYF | TGCGCCAGCACCTACCCTCTAGCGGGCGACGAGCAGTACTTC | TRBD2 | TRBJ2-7 | 14 | TRBV23-1
CASSPETGDQPQHF | TGTGCCAGCTCACCTGAGACAGGGGATCAGCCCCAGCATTTT | TRBD1 | TRBJ1-5 | 14 | TRBV18
CASKDRGSYNEQFF | TGTGCCAGCAAGGACAGGGGTTCCTACAATGAGCAGTTCTTC | TRBD1 | TRBJ2-1 | 14 | TRBV2
CASSLGAGGIGNTEAFF | TGCGCCAGCAGCTTGGGGGCGGGCGGTATCGGGAACACTGAAGCTTTCTTT | NA | TRBJ1-1 | 17 | TRBV5-1
CASSERGPGYGYTF | TGTGCCAGCAGTGAAAGGGGGCCGGGGTATGGCTACACCTTC | TRBD1 | TRBJ1-2 | 14 | TRBV6-1
CASSLRFTGELFF | TGCGCCAGCAGCCTACGATTCACCGGGGAGCTGTTTTTT | NA | TRBJ2-2 | 13 | TRBV5-1
CASSLAFPASGRGEQFF | TGTGCCAGCAGCTTAGCATTTCCGGCTAGCGGGAGGGGTGAGCAGTTCTTC | TRBD2 | TRBJ2-1 | 17 | TRBV13
CASSRTFRQGGIGQYF | TGTGCCAGCAGCAGGACGTTCCGACAAGGCGGGATTGGGCAGTACTTC | NA | TRBJ2-7 | 16 | TRBV5-6
CASQSQRRTQYF | TGTGCCAGCCAGAGCCAGAGGAGGACCCAGTACTTC | NA | TRBJ2-5 | 12 | TRBV28
CASGLTVEYGYTF | TGTGCCAGTGGCCTGACAGTGGAATATGGCTACACCTTC | NA | TRBJ1-2 | 13 | TRBV19
CASRRDIPYNEQFF | TGTGCCAGCAGAAGGGACATTCCTTACAATGAGCAGTTCTTC | NA | TRBJ2-1 | 14 | TRBV27
CASIPRYPWTEAFF | TGTGCCAGCATCCCCCGCTACCCTTGGACTGAAGCTTTCTTT | NA | TRBJ1-1 | 14 | TRBV11-3
CSVEARGTGAYEQYF | TGCAGCGTTGAGGCGAGGGGGACAGGGGCCTACGAGCAGTACTTC | TRBD1 | TRBJ2-7 | 15 | TRBV29-1
CASSFVGTGKRSNQPQHF | TGTGCCAGCAGTTTTGTCGGGACAGGGAAACGGAGCAATCAGCCCCAGCATTTT | TRBD1 | TRBJ1-5 | 18 | TRBV28
CASSLATGGTEAFF | TGTGCCAGCAGCTTGGCCACCGGGGGCACTGAAGCTTTCTTT | NA | TRBJ1-1 | 14 | TRBV5-4
CASSLGLQGGTEAFF | TGTGCCAGCAGCTTGGGCCTACAGGGTGGAACTGAAGCTTTCTTT | NA | TRBJ1-1 | 15 | TRBV5-4
CASSHEARGGYYGYTF | TGTGCCAGCAGCCACGAAGCACGAGGGGGTTACTATGGCTACACCTTC | NA | TRBJ1-2 | 16 | TRBV13
CASSYGASGRAYEQYF | TGTGCCAGCAGTTACGGGGCTAGCGGGAGGGCCTACGAGCAGTACTTC | TRBD2 | TRBJ2-7 | 16 | TRBV6-5
CASSLTFPLGVDTQYF | TGTGCCAGCAGTTTAACTTTTCCCCTAGGGGTTGATACGCAGTATTTT | NA | TRBJ2-3 | 16 | TRBV28
CASSSEEKLFF | TGTGCCAGCAGTTCGGAGGAAAAACTGTTTTTT | NA | TRBJ1-4 | 11 | TRBV28
CASSQEPRADFDTEAFF | TGCGCCAGCAGCCAAGAGCCGCGGGCAGATTTCGACACTGAAGCTTTCTTT | NA | TRBJ1-1 | 17 | TRBV4-1
CATRRDKHFTGELFF | TGTGCCACCCGACGGGACAAGCATTTCACCGGGGAGCTGTTTTTT | NA | TRBJ2-2 | 15 | TRBV28
CASSEARYNEQFF | TGTGCCAGCAGTGAAGCGAGGTACAATGAGCAGTTCTTC | NA | TRBJ2-1 | 13 | TRBV6-1
CSVRDRAYEQYF | TGCAGCGTGAGGGACAGGGCCTACGAGCAGTACTTC | TRBD1 | TRBJ2-7 | 12 | TRBV29-1
CASSLAGIQPQHF | TGTGCCAGCAGCTTGGCAGGGATCCAGCCCCAGCATTTT | NA | TRBJ1-5 | 13 | TRBV7-8
CASSLILGAGGKETQYF | TGTGCCAGCAGCTTAATTCTTGGCGCGGGAGGTAAAGAGACCCAGTACTTC | TRBD2 | TRBJ2-5 | 17 | TRBV11-2
CASSKREGEETQYF | TGTGCCAGCAGTAAGAGGGAGGGTGAAGAGACCCAGTACTTC | TRBD2 | TRBJ2-5 | 14 | TRBV6-4
CASKGLAGSYEQYF | TGTGCCAGTAAGGGACTAGCGGGATCCTACGAGCAGTACTTC | TRBD2 | TRBJ2-7 | 14 | TRBV19
CASRPRGRGDEKLFF | TGTGCCAGCCGACCCAGGGGCAGGGGGGATGAAAAACTGTTTTTT | TRBD1 | TRBJ1-4 | 15 | TRBV28
CASSSDRGWEKLFF | TGTGCCAGCAGTTCCGACAGGGGCTGGGAAAAACTGTTTTTT | TRBD1 | TRBJ1-4 | 14 | TRBV7-8
CASSLVGRKNTGELFF | TGTGCCAGCAGCTTGGTCGGGAGAAAGAACACCGGGGAGCTGTTTTTT | NA | TRBJ2-2 | 16 | TRBV5-4
CAISEPRLADKNTEAFF | TGTGCCATCAGTGAGCCCCGGCTGGCGGACAAGAACACTGAAGCTTTCTTT | NA | TRBJ1-1 | 17 | TRBV10-3
CASSLAQGNTEAFF | TGTGCCAGCAGCTTGGCCCAGGGAAACACTGAAGCTTTCTTT | NA | TRBJ1-1 | 14 | TRBV11-2
CASSPTGQRNTIYF | TGTGCCAGCTCACCAACGGGACAGCGAAACACCATATATTTT | TRBD1 | TRBJ1-3 | 14 | TRBV18
CASSYSGSREQYF | TGTGCCAGCAGTTACTCGGGGAGTAGGGAACAGTACTTC | NA | TRBJ2-7 | 13 | TRBV6-5
CASSLAGAGNEQFF | TGTGCCAGCAGTTTAGCGGGAGCAGGAAATGAGCAGTTCTTC | TRBD2 | TRBJ2-1 | 14 | TRBV6-5
CASSFRDNYEQYF | TGTGCCAGCAGTTTTCGGGACAACTACGAGCAGTACTTC | NA | TRBJ2-7 | 13 | TRBV28
CASSEHRLQGWNTEAFF | TGCGCCAGCAGTGAGCACCGACTACAGGGATGGAACACTGAAGCTTTCTTT | NA | TRBJ1-1 | 17 | TRBV10-1
CASSSSEDSYEQYF | TGTGCCAGCAGTTCCTCCGAGGACAGCTACGAGCAGTACTTC | NA | TRBJ2-7 | 14 | TRBV27
CASNNRGPQPQHF | TGTGCCAGCAATAACAGGGGACCTCAGCCCCAGCATTTT | TRBD1 | TRBJ1-5 | 13 | TRBV2
CASSRLAGTQETQYF | TGTGCCAGCAGTCGACTAGCGGGAACTCAAGAGACCCAGTACTTC | TRBD2 | TRBJ2-5 | 15 | TRBV6-1
CASSQTGADEKLFF | TGTGCCAGCTCACAGACAGGGGCCGATGAAAAACTGTTTTTT | TRBD1 | TRBJ1-4 | 14 | TRBV18
CASSLRWGGEQYF | TGTGCCAGCAGTTTGCGATGGGGGGGCGAGCAGTACTTC | TRBD2 | TRBJ2-7 | 13 | TRBV28
CATERSGGTDTQYF | TGTGCCACAGAGCGGTCGGGAGGGACAGATACGCAGTATTTT | TRBD2 | TRBJ2-3 | 14 | TRBV28
CASSPHGHTDTGELFF | TGTGCCAGCAGCCCTCACGGACATACAGACACCGGGGAGCTGTTTTTT | NA | TRBJ2-2 | 16 | TRBV5-8
CASIDRGPYEQYF | TGTGCCAGTATCGACAGGGGGCCTTACGAGCAGTACTTC | TRBD1 | TRBJ2-7 | 13 | TRBV19
CASSVTGTSYNEQFF | TGTGCCAGCAGCGTAACTGGGACTAGCTACAATGAGCAGTTCTTC | TRBD2 | TRBJ2-1 | 15 | TRBV9
CASSWSTGTGGYEQYF | TGTGCCAGCAGCTGGAGCACCGGGACAGGGGGGTACGAGCAGTACTTC | TRBD1 | TRBJ2-7 | 16 | TRBV7-2